The sample holds many counts of the clone carrying this T cell receptor (beta chain). The entry originates in a study of regulatory T cells in long-lasting Graves disease. Combining iRepertoire HTBI primers with Arm-PCR of CDR3 regions, the authors built TCR beta libraries. TCRdb ran MiXCR on the multiplex PCR reads and lists one entry per CDR3 protein. The sample has approximately 250,000 distinct CDR3 sequences, roughly 18% seen once; the top ten hold 22%. This CDR3 has 14 amino acids. V was shortened by 10 bases and J by 4 bases, with 17 bases between the two germline ends. Time point given: newly diagnosed GD, antithyroid drugs for less than 3 months. The TCR library was prepared using RNA isolated from PBMCs. It was by American Thyroid Association guidelines that Graves' disease was diagnosed. Peripheral blood, 7 to 9.5 milliliters per patient, was collected in EDTA tubes.

Sequences were derived from peripheral blood mononuclear cells (PBMCs), sampled at new diagnosis, from a patient treated with antithyroid drugs. The chain combines TRBV12-3 or TRBV12-4 with TRBJ1-3; TRBD1 is a possible D gene (6 bases). The origin of this receptor is a female donor with Graves disease. DNA of the CDR3: TGTGCCACCTACAGGGTAGAAATCGGAAACACCATATATTTT. Translated: CATYRVEIGNTIYF.